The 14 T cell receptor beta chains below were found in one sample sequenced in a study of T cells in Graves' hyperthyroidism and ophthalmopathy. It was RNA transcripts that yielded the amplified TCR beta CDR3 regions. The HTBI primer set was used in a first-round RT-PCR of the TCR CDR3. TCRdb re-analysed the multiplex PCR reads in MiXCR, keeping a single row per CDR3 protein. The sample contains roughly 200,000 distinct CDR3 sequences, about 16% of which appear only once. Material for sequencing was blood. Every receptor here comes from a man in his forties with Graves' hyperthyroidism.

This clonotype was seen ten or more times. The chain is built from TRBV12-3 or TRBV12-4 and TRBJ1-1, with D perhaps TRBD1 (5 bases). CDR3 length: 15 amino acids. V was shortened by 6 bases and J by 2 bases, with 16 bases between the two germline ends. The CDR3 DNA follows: TGTGCCAGCAGCAAGAACCGGGACTCTAACACTGAAGCTTTCTTT. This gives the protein CASSKNRDSNTEAFF.

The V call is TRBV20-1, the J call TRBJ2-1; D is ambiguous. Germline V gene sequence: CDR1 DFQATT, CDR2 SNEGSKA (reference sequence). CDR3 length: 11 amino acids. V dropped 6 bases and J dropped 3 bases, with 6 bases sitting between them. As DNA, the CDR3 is TGCAGTGCCGAGAACTACAATGAGCAGTTCTTC. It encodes CSAENYNEQFF.

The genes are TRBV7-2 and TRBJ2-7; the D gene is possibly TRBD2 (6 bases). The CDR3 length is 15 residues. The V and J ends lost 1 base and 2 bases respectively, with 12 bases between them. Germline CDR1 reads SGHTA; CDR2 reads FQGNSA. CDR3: CASSLDKRATYEQYF. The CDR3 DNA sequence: TGTGCCAGCAGCTTAGACAAGCGGGCCACCTACGAGCAGTACTTC.

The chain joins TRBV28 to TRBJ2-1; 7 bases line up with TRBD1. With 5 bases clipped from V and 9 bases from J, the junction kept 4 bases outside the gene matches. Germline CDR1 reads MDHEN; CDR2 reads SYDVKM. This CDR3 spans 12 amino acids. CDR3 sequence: CASSDRVREQFF. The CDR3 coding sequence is TGTGCCAGCAGTGACAGGGTTCGTGAGCAGTTCTTC.

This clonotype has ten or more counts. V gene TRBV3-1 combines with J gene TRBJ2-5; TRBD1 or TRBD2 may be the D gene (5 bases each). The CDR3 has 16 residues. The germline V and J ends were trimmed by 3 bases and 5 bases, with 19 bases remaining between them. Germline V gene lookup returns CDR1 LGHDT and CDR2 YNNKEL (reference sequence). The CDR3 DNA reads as TGTGCCAGCAGCCAGTCTCCCCAGGGTGGCGGGGAGACCCAGTACTTC. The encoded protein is CASSQSPQGGGETQYF.

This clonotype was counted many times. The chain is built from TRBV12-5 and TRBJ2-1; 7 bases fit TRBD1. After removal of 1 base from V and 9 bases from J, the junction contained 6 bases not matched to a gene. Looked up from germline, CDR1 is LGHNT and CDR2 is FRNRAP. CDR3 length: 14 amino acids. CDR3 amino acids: CASGLGTGVSEQFF. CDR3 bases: TGTGCTAGTGGTTTGGGAACAGGGGTCAGTGAGCAGTTCTTC.

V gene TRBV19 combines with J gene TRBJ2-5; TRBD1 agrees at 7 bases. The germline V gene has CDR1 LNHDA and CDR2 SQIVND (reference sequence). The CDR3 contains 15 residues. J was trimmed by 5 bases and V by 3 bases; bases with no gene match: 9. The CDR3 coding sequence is TGTGCCAGTAGTATGAGGGACAGCCTCTGGGAGACCCAGTACTTC. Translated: CASSMRDSLWETQYF.

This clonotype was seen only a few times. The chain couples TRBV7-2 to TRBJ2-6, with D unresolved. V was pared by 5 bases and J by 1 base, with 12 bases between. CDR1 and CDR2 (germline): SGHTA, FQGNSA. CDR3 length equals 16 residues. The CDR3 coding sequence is TGTGCCAGCAGCCCTCAGGCCTTATCTGGGGCCAACGTCCTGACTTTC. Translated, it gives CASSPQALSGANVLTF.

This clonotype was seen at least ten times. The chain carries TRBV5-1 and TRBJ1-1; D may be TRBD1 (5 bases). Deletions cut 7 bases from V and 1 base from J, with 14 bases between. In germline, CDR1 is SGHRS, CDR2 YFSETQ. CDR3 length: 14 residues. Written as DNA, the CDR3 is TGCGCCAGCGTTCTAGGGACGGGGAACACTGAAGCTTTCTTT. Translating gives CASVLGTGNTEAFF.

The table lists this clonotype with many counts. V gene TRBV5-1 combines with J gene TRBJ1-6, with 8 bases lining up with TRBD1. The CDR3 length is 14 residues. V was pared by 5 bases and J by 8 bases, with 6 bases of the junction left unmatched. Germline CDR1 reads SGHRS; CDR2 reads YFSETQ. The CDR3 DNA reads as TGCGCCAGCAGTCTGACAGGGGAGGATTCACCCCTCCACTTT. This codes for CASSLTGEDSPLHF.

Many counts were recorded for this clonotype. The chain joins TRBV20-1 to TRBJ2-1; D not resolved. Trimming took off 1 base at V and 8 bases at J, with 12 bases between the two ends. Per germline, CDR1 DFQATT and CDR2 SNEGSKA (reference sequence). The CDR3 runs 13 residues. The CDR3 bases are TGCAGTGCTAGAGGGTTAGCCGAAGATGAGCAGTTCTTC. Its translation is CSARGLAEDEQFF.

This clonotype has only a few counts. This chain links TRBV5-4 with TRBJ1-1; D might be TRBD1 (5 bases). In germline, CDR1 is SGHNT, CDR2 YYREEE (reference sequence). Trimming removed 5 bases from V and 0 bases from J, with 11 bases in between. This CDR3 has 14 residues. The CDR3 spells CASSSTVMNTEAFF. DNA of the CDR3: TGTGCCAGCAGTTCGACAGTTATGAACACTGAAGCTTTCTTT.

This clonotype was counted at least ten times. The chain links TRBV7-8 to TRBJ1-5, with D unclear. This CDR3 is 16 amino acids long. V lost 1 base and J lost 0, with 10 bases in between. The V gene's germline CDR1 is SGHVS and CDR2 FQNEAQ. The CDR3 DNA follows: TGTGCCAGCAGCTTAGAAGGGCTAGTTAGCAATCAGCCCCAGCATTTT. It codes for CASSLEGLVSNQPQHF.

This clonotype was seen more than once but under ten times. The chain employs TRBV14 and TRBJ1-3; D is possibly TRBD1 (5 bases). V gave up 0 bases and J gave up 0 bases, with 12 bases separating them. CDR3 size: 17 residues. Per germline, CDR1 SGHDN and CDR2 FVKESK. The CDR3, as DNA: TGTGCCAGCAGCCAAGATCGGGGCTTCCCCTCTGGAAACACCATATATTTT. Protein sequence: CASSQDRGFPSGNTIYF.